Shown below are 21 T cell receptor beta chains from a single sample sequenced in a study of blood T cell repertoires in COVID-19 (dated by TCRdb to about 2020). The library came from the immunoSEQ multiplex PCR assay. This immuneACCESS table, as held by TCRdb, lists in-frame sequences with V and J called but not all clones. Of the missing ones, under half trace to an unresolved V gene in checked studies; the others have no known cause. Within this sample are 35,000 to 50,000 clones, with 90% to 95% of them counted one time only. The top ten constitute over 2% of the sample. Input material: peripheral blood. Source of these receptors: a man aged 50-60 years with active COVID-19.

J is TRBJ2-2 and V is TRBV20-1; 9 nucleotides agree with TRBD2. CDR3 length equals 15 residues. Germline CDR1 reads DFQATT; CDR2 reads SNEGSKA (reference sequence). V lost 3 bases and J lost 7; bases outside the gene matches: 9. CDR3 in DNA: TGCAGTGCTAGTTCCGCGGGAGGGCCTTACGGGGAGCTGTTTTTT. Its translation: CSASSAGGPYGELFF.

This clone was observed once. The rearrangement joins TRBV2 to TRBJ2-1; 9 nucleotides line up with TRBD1. The V segment lost 4 bases and the J segment 7 bases; nucleotides outside the gene matches: 8. CDR1 is SNHLY and CDR2 is FYNNEI in the germline V gene. The CDR3 extends over 15 amino acids. The CDR3 sequence: CASSVPGTGRNEQFF. In nucleotides, the CDR3 is TGTGCCAGCAGTGTACCCGGGACAGGGAGGAATGAGCAGTTCTTC.

The chain employs TRBV20-1 and TRBJ1-1; D perhaps matches TRBD1 (6 bases). This CDR3 has 14 amino acids. V dropped 3 bases and J dropped 4 bases, with 15 bases sitting between them. Germline loops: CDR1 DFQATT, CDR2 SNEGSKA (reference sequence). The CDR3 nucleotides read TGCAGTGCTAGTGAGGGCAGGGACACCACTGAAGCTTTCTTT. Translated: CSASEGRDTTEAFF.

The V call is TRBV5-1, the J call TRBJ2-7, with 7 bases that match TRBD1. The CDR3 extends over 15 amino acids. The V gene end was trimmed by 0 bases and the J gene end by 3 bases; junction bases not matched to a gene: 6. Per germline, CDR1 SGHRS and CDR2 YFSETQ. CDR3 protein: CASSLGGQPYYEQYF. The DNA for the CDR3 is TGCGCCAGCAGCTTGGGGGGACAGCCCTACTACGAGCAGTACTTC.

V is TRBV4-1 and J is TRBJ1-1, with D possibly TRBD1 on 5 matching bases. Trimming pared 4 bases from V and 7 bases from J, leaving 13 bases between. Germline CDR1 and CDR2: MGHRA and YSYEKL. This CDR3 contains 13 residues. The CDR3 spells CASSRPRVGEAFF. CDR3 in DNA: TGCGCCAGCAGCCGCCCCAGGGTGGGTGAAGCTTTCTTT.

The rearrangement links TRBV2 to TRBJ2-7; the match to TRBD2 covers 7 bases. CDR1 is SNHLY, CDR2 FYNNEI, per germline. The CDR3 runs to 14 residues. The junction had 13 bases not matched to a gene; V was cut back by 8 bases and J by 6 bases. The CDR3 protein is CASGKTREGREQYF. CDR3 DNA: TGTGCCAGCGGCAAGACTAGGGAGGGGCGCGAGCAGTACTTC.

This clone has more than one count but fewer than ten. The gene calls are TRBV7-8 and TRBJ2-7, with 10 bases fitting TRBD2. V shed 0 bases, J shed 3 bases, and the junction held 2 bases outside the gene matches. CDR3 length: 15 amino acids. Germline V CDR1 and CDR2: SGHVS, FQNEAQ. The CDR3 bases are TGTGCCAGCAGCTTAGCCCCTAGCGGGAGCTACGAGCAGTACTTC. Encoded protein: CASSLAPSGSYEQYF.

About this clone: Distinct nucleotide sequences in the sample also encode this CDR3. The chain uses TRBV27 and TRBJ2-2, with 7 positions matching TRBD1. The CDR3 totals 14 residues. Germline values: CDR1 MNHEY, CDR2 SMNVEV (reference sequence). The ends lost 6 bases at V and 2 bases at J; junction bases unmatched: 3. The CDR3 region has the DNA TGTGCCAGCAGAAGGGGGCGCAACACCGGGGAGCTGTTTTTT. Protein sequence: CASRRGRNTGELFF.

This rearrangement joins TRBV20-1 to TRBJ2-5; D is unresolved. Germline V gene sequence: CDR1 DFQATT, CDR2 SNEGSKA (reference sequence). There are 11 residues in the CDR3. The germline V and J ends were trimmed by 4 bases and 5 bases, with 8 bases remaining between them. The CDR3 DNA sequence: TGCAGTGCTATGTCTTTGGAGACCCAGTACTTC. This sequence encodes CSAMSLETQYF.

Written as DNA, the CDR3 is TGTGCCAGCAGCCTTAACTGGGGGGAGGAGCTGTTTTTT. Translating gives CASSLNWGEELFF. The chain joins TRBV7-3 to TRBJ2-2; weak D call: TRBD2 (6 bases). Germline V gene data show CDR1 as SGHTA and CDR2 as FQGTGA. The CDR3 runs to 13 residues. Deletions cut 5 bases from V and 10 bases from J, with 14 bases between.

The V gene is TRBV6-2 or TRBV6-3, the J gene TRBJ2-3; TRBD1 matches at 10 bases. Germline V CDR1 and CDR2: MNHEY, SVGEGT. The CDR3 covers 19 residues. After removal of 2 bases from V and 6 bases from J, the junction contained 17 bases not matched to a gene. The CDR3 DNA reads TGTGCCAGCAGTTACAAATCAGTTGGAGGGACAGGGGAGGTCGATACGCAGTATTTT. Protein: CASSYKSVGGTGEVDTQYF.

The J gene is TRBJ1-5, the V gene TRBV19; 9 bases are a match to TRBD1. The V gene's germline CDR1 is LNHDA and CDR2 SQIVND (reference sequence). Trimming took 5 bases from V and 1 from J; bases not matched to a gene: 9. The CDR3 totals 17 residues. Here the CDR3 DNA reads TGTGCCAGTAGTGGAACCCGGGACAGGGTAAGCAATCAGCCCCAGCATTTT. Protein: CASSGTRDRVSNQPQHF.

This clone showed up just once. The genes are TRBV3-1 (or the pseudogene TRBV3-2) and TRBJ1-2; D is unresolved. V was cut by 10 bases and J by 4 bases, with 10 bases left in between. The CDR3 has 11 residues. Looked up from germline, CDR1 is LGHDT and CDR2 is YNNKEL (reference sequence). CDR3 loop: CATTSGYGYTF. The DNA for the CDR3 is TGTGCCACTACGTCTGGCTATGGCTACACCTTC.

The V gene is TRBV2, the J gene TRBJ2-5; D possibly corresponds to TRBD1 (6 bases). V lost 5 bases and J 2 bases, leaving 18 bases between the germline ends. Germline values: CDR1 SNHLY, CDR2 FYNNEI. This CDR3 is 16 amino acids long. The CDR3 nucleotides read TGTGCCAGCAGTCCCTCCCGGTCGACAGGACAAGAGACCCAGTACTTC. This translates into CASSPSRSTGQETQYF.

The gene calls are TRBV5-1 and TRBJ1-1, with TRBD1 matching 8 bases. CDR1 and CDR2 from the germline V gene are SGHRS and YFSETQ. V was clipped by 0 bases and J by 11 bases; unmatched bases: 6. The CDR3 has 13 amino acids. This CDR3 is CASSLAGGGRAFF. The CDR3 region has the DNA TGCGCCAGCAGCTTGGCAGGGGGCGGTCGGGCTTTCTTT.

This sequence joins TRBV19 and TRBJ1-2, with 9 bases aligning to TRBD1. Unmatched junction bases numbered 8, after V lost 7 bases and J lost 8 bases. The CDR3 is 13 residues long. Per the germline V gene, CDR1 is LNHDA and CDR2 is SQIVND (reference sequence). The CDR3 here is CASTVQGAKGYTF. CDR3 nucleotide sequence: TGTGCCAGTACGGTACAGGGGGCTAAAGGCTACACCTTC.

This clone has only a few counts. Other DNA variants within this sample encode the same CDR3. The chain is built from TRBV3-1 (or the pseudogene TRBV3-2) and TRBJ1-5, with D maybe TRBD1 (5 bases). The germline V gene encodes CDR1 LGHDT and CDR2 YNNKEL (reference sequence). The V gene lost 0 bases and the J gene lost 5 bases, with 5 bases spanning the gap. The CDR3 is 13 residues long. The CDR3 is CASSQDRDQPQHF. The CDR3 nucleotides read TGTGCCAGCAGCCAAGACAGGGATCAGCCCCAGCATTTT.

The rearrangement uses TRBV25-1 and TRBJ2-7; 8 bases fit TRBD1. The V and J ends lost 5 bases and 1 base, in that order; junction bases with no gene match: 7. The germline V gene has CDR1 MGHDK and CDR2 SYGVNS. The CDR3 has 15 amino acids. CDR3 nucleotides: TGTGCCAGCAGTCCTACCGGGACAGGATCCTACGAGCAGTACTTC. Translated, it gives CASSPTGTGSYEQYF.

This clone appeared once. The chain has TRBV2 and TRBJ2-5; perhaps TRBD1 as D (6 bases). Germline loops: CDR1 SNHLY, CDR2 FYNNEI. The CDR3 is 15 residues long. Trimming removed 4 bases from V and 5 bases from J, with 17 bases in between. CDR3 protein: CASSGKGGRGETQYF. DNA of the CDR3: TGTGCCAGCAGTGGAAAGGGCGGAAGGGGGGAGACCCAGTACTTC.

The chain employs TRBV19 and TRBJ1-1; the D gene is possibly TRBD1 (6 bases). CDR3 length: 15 residues. Trimming took 5 bases from V and 0 from J, leaving 13 bases between them. The germline V gene has CDR1 LNHDA and CDR2 SQIVND (reference sequence). The CDR3 reads CASSPGTPMNTEAFF. DNA of the CDR3: TGTGCCAGTAGTCCCGGGACACCCATGAACACTGAAGCTTTCTTT.

V is TRBV18 and J is TRBJ1-5; perhaps TRBD1 as D (6 bases). V was cut by 1 base and J by 6 bases, with 13 bases left in between. CDR3 size: 15 residues. Germline V gene sequence: CDR1 KGHSH, CDR2 LQKENI. CDR3 DNA: TGTGCCAGCTCACCACAGGACAGTTTTAGTCAGCCCCAGCATTTT. It is translated as CASSPQDSFSQPQHF.